The sequence of this T cell receptor beta chain was determined in a study of blood T cell repertoires in COVID-19. The germline V gene encodes CDR1 SGHNT and CDR2 YYREEE (reference sequence). V trimming: 4 bases; J trimming: 6 bases; junction bases outside the gene matches: 13. The CDR3 length is 16 residues. As originally analysed: It was from reference gene primer amplification that nucleated cell counts were estimated. Sequencing used immunoSEQ multiplex PCR; TCRdb keeps in-frame clones, though not all of them. V and J calls and clone size are as listed in that table; D and trimming were resolved from the DNA. Seen here are fewer than 70,000 clones, more than 80% observed once, and the top ten hold more than 2.5%.

The chain employs TRBV5-4 and TRBJ2-7; TRBD2 aligns across 10 bases. The sequenced sample was peripheral blood. The TCR was taken from a man over 45 with acute or convalescent COVID-19. Here the CDR3 DNA reads TGTGCCAGCAGCCCCATGCTTGCTAGCGGGAGTTCCGAGCAGTACTTC. Protein product: CASSPMLASGSSEQYF.